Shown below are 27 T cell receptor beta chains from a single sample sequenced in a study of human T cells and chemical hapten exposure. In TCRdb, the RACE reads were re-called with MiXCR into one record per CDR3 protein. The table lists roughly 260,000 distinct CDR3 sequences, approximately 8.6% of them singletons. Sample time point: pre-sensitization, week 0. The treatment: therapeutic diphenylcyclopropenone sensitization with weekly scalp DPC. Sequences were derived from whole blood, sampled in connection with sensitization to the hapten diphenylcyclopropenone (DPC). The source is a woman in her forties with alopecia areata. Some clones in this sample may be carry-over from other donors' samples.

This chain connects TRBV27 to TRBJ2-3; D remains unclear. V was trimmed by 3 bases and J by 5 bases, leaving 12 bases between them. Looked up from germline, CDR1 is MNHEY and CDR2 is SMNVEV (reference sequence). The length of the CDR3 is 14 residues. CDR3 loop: CASSFGKERDTQYF. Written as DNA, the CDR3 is TGTGCCAGCAGTTTCGGTAAGGAACGAGATACGCAGTATTTT.

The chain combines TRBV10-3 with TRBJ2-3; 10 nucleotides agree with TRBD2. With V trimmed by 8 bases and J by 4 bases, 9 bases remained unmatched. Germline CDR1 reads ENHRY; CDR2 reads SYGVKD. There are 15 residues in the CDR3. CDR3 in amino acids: CAIGSGRAYADTQYF. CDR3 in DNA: TGTGCCATCGGAAGCGGGAGGGCCTACGCAGATACGCAGTATTTT.

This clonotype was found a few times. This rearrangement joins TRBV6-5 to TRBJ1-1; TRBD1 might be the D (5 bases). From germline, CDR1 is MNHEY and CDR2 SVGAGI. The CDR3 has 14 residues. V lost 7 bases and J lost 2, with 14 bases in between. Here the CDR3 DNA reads TGTGCCAGCAATAACATGGGGGGTAACACTGAAGCTTTCTTT. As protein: CASNNMGGNTEAFF.

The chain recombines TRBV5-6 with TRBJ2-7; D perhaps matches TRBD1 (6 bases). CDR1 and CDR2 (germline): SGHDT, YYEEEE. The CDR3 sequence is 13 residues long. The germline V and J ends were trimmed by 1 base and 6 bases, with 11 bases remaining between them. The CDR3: CASSLSGVSEQYF. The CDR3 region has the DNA TGTGCCAGCAGCTTGTCAGGGGTAAGCGAGCAGTACTTC.

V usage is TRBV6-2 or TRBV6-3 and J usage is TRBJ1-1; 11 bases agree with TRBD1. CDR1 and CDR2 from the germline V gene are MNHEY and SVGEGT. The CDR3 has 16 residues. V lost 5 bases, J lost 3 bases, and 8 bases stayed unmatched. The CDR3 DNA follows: TGTGCCAGCAGTATACGACCGGGACAGGGGGACACTGAAGCTTTCTTT. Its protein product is CASSIRPGQGDTEAFF.

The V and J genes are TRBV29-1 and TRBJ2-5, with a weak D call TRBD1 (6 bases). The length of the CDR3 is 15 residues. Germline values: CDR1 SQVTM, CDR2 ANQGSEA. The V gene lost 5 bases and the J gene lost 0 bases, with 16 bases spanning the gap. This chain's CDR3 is CSVYPPTGNQETQYF. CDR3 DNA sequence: TGCAGCGTTTACCCCCCGACAGGAAACCAAGAGACCCAGTACTTC.

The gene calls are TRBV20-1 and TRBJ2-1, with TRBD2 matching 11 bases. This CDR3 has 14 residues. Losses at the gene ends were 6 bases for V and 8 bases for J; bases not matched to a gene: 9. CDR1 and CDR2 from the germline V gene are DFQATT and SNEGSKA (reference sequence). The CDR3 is CSAPGGSGRDEQFF. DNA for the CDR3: TGCAGTGCCCCGGGTGGTAGCGGGAGGGATGAGCAGTTCTTC.

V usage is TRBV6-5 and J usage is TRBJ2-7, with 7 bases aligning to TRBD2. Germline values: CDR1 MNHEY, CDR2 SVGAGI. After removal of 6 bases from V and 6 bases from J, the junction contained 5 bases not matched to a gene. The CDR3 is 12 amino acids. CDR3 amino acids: CASRDGGGEQYF. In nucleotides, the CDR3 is TGTGCCAGCAGGGACGGCGGGGGCGAGCAGTACTTC.

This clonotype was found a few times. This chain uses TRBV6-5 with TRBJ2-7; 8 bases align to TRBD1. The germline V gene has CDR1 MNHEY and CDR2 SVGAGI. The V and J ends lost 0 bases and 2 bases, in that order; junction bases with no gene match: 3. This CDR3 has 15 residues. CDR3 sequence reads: CASSYSKQGAYEQYF. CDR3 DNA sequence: TGTGCCAGCAGTTACTCGAAACAGGGGGCCTACGAGCAGTACTTC.

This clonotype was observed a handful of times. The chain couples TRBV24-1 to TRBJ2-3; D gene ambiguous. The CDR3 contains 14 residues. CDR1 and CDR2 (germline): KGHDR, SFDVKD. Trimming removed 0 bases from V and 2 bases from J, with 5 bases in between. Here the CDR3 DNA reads TGTGCCACCAGTGATTTGCCCAACACAGATACGCAGTATTTT. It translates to CATSDLPNTDTQYF.

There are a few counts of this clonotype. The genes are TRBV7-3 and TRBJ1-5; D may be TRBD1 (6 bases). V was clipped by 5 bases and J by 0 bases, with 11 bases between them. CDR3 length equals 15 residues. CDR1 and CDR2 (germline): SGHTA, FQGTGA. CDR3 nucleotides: TGTGCCAGCAGCCTGACAGGAAATAGCAATCAGCCCCAGCATTTT. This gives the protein CASSLTGNSNQPQHF.

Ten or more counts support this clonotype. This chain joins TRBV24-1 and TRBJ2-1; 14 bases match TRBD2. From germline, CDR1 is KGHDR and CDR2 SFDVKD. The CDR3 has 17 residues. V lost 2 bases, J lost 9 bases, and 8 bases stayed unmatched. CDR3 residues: CATSDSGLAGAVGEQFF. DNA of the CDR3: TGTGCCACCAGTGATTCGGGACTAGCGGGAGCCGTGGGTGAGCAGTTCTTC.

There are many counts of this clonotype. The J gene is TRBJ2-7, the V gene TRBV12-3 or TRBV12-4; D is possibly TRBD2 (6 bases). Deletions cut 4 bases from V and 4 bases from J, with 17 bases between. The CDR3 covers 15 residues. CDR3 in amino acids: CASSSPGGGKYEQYF. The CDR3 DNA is TGTGCCAGCAGTTCTCCAGGAGGCGGGAAATACGAGCAGTACTTC.

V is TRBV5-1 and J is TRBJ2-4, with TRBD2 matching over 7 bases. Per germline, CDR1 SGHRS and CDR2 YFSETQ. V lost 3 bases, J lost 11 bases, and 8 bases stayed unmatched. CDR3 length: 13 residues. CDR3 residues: CASSSGQRDVQYF. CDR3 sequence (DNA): TGCGCCAGCAGCTCGGGGCAGCGGGACGTTCAGTACTTC.

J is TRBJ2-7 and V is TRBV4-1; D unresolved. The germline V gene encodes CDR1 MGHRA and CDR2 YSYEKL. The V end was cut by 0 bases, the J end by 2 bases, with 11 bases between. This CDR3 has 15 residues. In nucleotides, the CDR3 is TGCGCCAGCAGCCAAGAGGGCGCGGTACCCTACGAGCAGTACTTC. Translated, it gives CASSQEGAVPYEQYF.

The CDR3 is CASRLTGTGGNEQYF. CDR3 in DNA: TGTGCCAGCAGGTTAACCGGGACAGGTGGTAACGAGCAGTACTTC. The chain employs TRBV12-3 or TRBV12-4 and TRBJ2-7; 8 bases line up with TRBD1. The CDR3 length is 15 residues. V was pared by 6 bases and J by 5 bases, with 12 bases of the junction left unmatched.

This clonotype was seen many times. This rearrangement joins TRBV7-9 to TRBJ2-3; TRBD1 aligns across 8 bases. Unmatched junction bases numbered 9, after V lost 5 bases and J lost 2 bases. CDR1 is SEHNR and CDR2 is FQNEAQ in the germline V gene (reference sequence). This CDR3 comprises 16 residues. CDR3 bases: TGTGCCAGCAGCCGGACGACAGGGGAGGTCACAGATACGCAGTATTTT. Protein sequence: CASSRTTGEVTDTQYF.

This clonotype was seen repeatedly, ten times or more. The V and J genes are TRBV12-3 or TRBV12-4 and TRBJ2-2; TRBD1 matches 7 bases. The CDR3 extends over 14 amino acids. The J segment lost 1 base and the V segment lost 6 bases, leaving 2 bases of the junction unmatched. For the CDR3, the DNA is TGTGCCAGCAGAAGGACAGGGAACACCGGGGAGCTGTTTTTT. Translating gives CASRRTGNTGELFF.

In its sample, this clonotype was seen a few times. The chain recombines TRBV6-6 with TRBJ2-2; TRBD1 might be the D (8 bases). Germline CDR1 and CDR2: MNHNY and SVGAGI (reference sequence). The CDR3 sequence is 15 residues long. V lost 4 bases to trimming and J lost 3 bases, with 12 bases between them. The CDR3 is CASSSTGGDTGELFF. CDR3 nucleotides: TGTGCCAGCAGTTCCACAGGGGGGGACACCGGGGAGCTGTTTTTT.

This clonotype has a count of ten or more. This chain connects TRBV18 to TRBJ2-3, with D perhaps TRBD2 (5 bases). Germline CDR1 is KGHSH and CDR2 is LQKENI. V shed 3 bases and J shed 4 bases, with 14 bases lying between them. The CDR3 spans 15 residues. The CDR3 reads CASSPNFGVADTQYF. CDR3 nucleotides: TGTGCCAGCTCACCTAATTTCGGGGTGGCAGATACGCAGTATTTT.

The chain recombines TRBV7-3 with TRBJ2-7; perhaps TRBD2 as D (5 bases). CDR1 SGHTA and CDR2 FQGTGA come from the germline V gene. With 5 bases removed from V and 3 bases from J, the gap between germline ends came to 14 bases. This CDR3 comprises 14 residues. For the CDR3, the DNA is TGTGCCAGCAGCGCCACCGGGGAAGACTACGAGCAGTACTTC. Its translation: CASSATGEDYEQYF. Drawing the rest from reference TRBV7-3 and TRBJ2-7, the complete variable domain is GAGVSQTPSNKVTEKGKYVELRCDPISGHTALYWYRQSLGQGPEFLIYFQGTGAADDSGLPNDRFFAVRPEGSVSTLKIQRTERGDSAVYLCASSATGEDYEQYFGPGTRLTVT.

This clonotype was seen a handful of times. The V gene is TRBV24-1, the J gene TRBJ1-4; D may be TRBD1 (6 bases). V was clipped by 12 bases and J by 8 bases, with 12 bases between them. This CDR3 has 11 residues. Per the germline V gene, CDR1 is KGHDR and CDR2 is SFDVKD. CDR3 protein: CAAGQEEKLFF. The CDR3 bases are TGTGCCGCGGGACAAGAGGAAAAACTGTTTTTT.

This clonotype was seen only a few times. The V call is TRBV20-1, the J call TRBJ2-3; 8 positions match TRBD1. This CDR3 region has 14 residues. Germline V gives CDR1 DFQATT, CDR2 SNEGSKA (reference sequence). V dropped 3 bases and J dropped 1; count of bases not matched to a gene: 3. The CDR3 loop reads CSARVQGGTDTQYF. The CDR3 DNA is TGCAGTGCTAGGGTACAGGGGGGCACAGATACGCAGTATTTT.

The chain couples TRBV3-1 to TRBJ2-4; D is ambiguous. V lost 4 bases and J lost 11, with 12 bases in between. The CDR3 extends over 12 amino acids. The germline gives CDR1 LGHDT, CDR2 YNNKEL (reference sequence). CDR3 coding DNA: TGTGCCAGCAGCCTTTACAGTCATCTTCAGTACTTC. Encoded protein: CASSLYSHLQYF.

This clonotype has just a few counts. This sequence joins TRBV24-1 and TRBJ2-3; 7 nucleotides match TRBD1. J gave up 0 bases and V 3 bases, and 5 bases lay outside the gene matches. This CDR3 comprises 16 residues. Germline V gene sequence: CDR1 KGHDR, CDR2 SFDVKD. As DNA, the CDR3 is TGTGCCACCAGTGATCGACAGGGTTGGAGCACAGATACGCAGTATTTT. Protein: CATSDRQGWSTDTQYF.

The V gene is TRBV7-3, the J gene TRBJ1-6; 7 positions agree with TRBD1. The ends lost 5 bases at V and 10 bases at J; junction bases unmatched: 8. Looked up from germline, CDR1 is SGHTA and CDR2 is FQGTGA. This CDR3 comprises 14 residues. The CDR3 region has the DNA TGTGCCAGCAGCCAACAGGGACAGTCATCACCCCTCCACTTT. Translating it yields CASSQQGQSSPLHF.

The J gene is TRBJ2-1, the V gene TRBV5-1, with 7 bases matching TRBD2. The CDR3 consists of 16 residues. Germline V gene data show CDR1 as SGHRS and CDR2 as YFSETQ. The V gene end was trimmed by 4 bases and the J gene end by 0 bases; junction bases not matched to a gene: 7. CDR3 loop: CASSLLAVSSYNEQFF. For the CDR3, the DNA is TGCGCCAGCAGCCTTCTAGCGGTGAGCTCCTACAATGAGCAGTTCTTC.